The T cell receptor (beta chain) under discussion was sequenced for a study of radiotherapy plus CTLA-4 blockade in lung cancer. Background on the study: Objective responses arose in about 17% of patients, and 25% to 35% experienced disease control.

Generated by immunoSEQ multiplex PCR, the TCRdb table keeps only in-frame clones and is missing some. The data hold tens of thousands of clones, with approximately 80% observed a single time. As concerns this clone: Its antigen is currently unknown.

General study points: Researchers report tumor-derived TCR clones expanding in blood after radiotherapy plus ipilimumab.

This TCR was recovered from a human donor with non-small cell lung cancer that progressed on radiotherapy plus ipilimumab. This specimen consisted of peripheral blood, obtained from a patient treated with radiotherapy plus ipilimumab.

For the CDR3, the DNA is TGTGCCAGTAGTCCAGGGAGCGAGCAGTACTTC. It yields the protein CASSPGSEQYF. The chain uses TRBV19 and TRBJ2-7; either TRBD1 or TRBD2 may fit D (5 bases each). This CDR3 has 11 amino acids. V dropped 5 bases and J dropped 6 bases, with 8 bases sitting between them. The germline V gene encodes CDR1 LNHDA and CDR2 SQIVND (reference sequence).